Described below is a single T cell receptor beta chain sequence and its context. Profiling relied on immunoSEQ multiplex PCR, and the TCRdb table lists in-frame clones only, not all of them. The profile covers some 340,000 clones, with 65% to 85% appearing a single time and around 3% taken by the ten largest. Germline CDR1 SGHRS, CDR2 YFSETQ. V shed 4 bases and J 5 bases; nucleotides not matched to a gene: 5. This CDR3 is 13 amino acids long. This sample is drawn from a study of blood T cell repertoires in COVID-19. Study as a whole: The United States, Italy and Spain provided the acute and convalescent COVID-19 samples. Sources were T cells, B-cell-depleted T cells, or PBMCs; the material itself was cDNA or gDNA.

This chain uses TRBV5-1 with TRBJ2-5, with 7 bases fitting TRBD1. The material sequenced was peripheral blood. The receptor comes from a man aged 30 to 45 with active or convalescent COVID-19. The CDR3 sequence: CASSKQGWETQYF. The CDR3 coding sequence is TGCGCCAGCAGCAAACAGGGGTGGGAGACCCAGTACTTC.